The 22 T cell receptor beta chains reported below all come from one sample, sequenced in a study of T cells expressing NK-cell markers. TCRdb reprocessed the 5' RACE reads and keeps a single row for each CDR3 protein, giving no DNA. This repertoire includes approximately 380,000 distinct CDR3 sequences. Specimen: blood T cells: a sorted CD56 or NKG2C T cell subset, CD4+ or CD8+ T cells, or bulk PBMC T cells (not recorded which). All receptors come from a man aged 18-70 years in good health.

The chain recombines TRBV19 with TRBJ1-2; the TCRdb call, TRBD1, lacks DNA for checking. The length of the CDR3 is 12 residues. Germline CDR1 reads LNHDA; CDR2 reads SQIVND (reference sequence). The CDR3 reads CASEGQWSGYTF.

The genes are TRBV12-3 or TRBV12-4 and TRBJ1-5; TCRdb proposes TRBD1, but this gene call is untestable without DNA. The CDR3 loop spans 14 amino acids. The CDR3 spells CASSGTGWNTAQHF.

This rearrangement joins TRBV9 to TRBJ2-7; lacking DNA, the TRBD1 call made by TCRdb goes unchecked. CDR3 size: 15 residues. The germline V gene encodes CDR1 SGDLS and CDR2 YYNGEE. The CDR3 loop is CASSVGVGSRYEQYF.

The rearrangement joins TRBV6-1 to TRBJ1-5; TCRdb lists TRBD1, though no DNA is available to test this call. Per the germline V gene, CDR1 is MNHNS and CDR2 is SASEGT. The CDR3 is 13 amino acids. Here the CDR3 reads CASNRGVMQPQHF.

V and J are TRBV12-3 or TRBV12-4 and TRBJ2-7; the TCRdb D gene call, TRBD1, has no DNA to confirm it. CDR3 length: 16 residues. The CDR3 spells CASSLYKGQASYEQYF.

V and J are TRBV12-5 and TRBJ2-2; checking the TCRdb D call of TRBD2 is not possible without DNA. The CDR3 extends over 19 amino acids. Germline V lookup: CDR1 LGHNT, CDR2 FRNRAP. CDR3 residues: CASGAHLTSGGARAGELFF.

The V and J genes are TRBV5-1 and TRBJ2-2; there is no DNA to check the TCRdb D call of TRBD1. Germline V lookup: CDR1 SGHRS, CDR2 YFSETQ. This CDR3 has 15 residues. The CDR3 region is CASSWTGVNTGELFF.

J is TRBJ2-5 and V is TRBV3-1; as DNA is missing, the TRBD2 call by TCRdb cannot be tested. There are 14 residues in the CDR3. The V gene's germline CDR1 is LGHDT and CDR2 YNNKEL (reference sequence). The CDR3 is CASSQGPRTGTQYF.

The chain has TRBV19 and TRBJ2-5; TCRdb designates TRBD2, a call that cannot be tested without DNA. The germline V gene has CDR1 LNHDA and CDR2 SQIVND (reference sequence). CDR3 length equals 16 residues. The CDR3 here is CASKPLLAGPKETQYF.

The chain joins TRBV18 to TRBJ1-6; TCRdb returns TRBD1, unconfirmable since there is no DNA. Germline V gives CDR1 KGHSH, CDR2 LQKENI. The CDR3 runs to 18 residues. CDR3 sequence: CASSPIAGESSYNSPLHF.

The CDR3 is CAWRKVGLAGEQYF. This chain joins TRBV30 and TRBJ2-7; with no DNA, the TCRdb D assignment of TRBD2 cannot be verified. The CDR3 is 14 residues long. Per germline, CDR1 GTSNPN and CDR2 SVGIG (reference sequence).

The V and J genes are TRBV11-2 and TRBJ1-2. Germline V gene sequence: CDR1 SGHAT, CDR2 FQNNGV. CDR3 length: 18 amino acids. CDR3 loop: CASSLVAVGGRTNYGYTF.

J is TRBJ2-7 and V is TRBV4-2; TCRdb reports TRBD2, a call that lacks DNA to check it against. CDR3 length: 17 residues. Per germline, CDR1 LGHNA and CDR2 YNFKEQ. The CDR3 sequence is CASSQEYSPFLSYEQYF.

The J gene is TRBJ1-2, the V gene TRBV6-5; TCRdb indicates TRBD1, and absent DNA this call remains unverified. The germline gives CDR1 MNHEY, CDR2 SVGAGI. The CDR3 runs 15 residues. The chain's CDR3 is CASSYSQGRNYGYTF.

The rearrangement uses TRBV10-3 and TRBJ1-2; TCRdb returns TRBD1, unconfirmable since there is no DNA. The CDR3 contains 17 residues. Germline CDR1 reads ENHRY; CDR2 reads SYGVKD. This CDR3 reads CAISELGQARSNYGYTF.

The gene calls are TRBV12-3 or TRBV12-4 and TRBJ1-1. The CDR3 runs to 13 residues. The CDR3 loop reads CASSWPAGTEAFF.

Here the CDR3 reads CASSLENGRSYEQYF. The chain uses TRBV7-9 and TRBJ2-7. From germline, CDR1 is SEHNR and CDR2 FQNEAQ (reference sequence). The CDR3 is made up of 15 amino acids.

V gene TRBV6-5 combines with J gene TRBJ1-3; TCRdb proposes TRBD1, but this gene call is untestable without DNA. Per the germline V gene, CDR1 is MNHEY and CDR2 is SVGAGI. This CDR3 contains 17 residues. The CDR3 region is CASSLDRRISSGNTIYF.

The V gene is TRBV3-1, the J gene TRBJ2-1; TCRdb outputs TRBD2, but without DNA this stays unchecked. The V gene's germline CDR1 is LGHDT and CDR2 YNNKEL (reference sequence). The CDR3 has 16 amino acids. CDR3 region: CASSQQSAGVINEQFF.

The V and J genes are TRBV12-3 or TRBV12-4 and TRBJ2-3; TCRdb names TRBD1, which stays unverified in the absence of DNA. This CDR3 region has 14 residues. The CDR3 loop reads CASSLGLPPNTQYF.

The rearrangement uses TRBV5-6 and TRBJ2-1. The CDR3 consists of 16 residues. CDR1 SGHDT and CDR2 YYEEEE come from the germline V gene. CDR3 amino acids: CASSPDGYSSYNEQFF.

This chain's CDR3 is CASSLAAVPNTEAFF. The V and J genes are TRBV7-6 and TRBJ1-1. Germline CDR1 is SGHVS and CDR2 is FNYEAQ. CDR3 length: 15 amino acids.